These 28 T cell receptor beta chains were all obtained from the same sample, sequenced in a study of regulatory T cells in long-lasting Graves disease. Building of the TCR beta libraries involved iRepertoire HTBI primers and Arm-PCR of CDR3 regions. TCRdb called the multiplex PCR reads again in MiXCR, with one record for every CDR3 protein. The repertoire has roughly 450,000 distinct CDR3 sequences, around a fifth of them found once; the top ten carry around 13%. Sample time point: persistent/refractory GD, antithyroid drugs over 5 years with positive TRAb. There was RNA extracted from PBMCs, and the TCR library was made from it. Sample: peripheral blood mononuclear cells (PBMCs), taken when the disease was refractory, from a patient treated with antithyroid drugs. Receptors originate from a female donor with Graves disease.

This clonotype has at least ten counts. The chain combines TRBV10-3 with TRBJ1-1; D unresolved. Germline V gene lookup returns CDR1 ENHRY and CDR2 SYGVKD. V gave up 6 bases and J gave up 1 base, with 3 bases separating them. The CDR3 contains 11 residues. The CDR3 DNA follows: TGTGCCATCAGGGGGAACACTGAAGCTTTCTTT. Protein: CAIRGNTEAFF.

This chain joins TRBV6-5 and TRBJ1-1; TRBD1 is a possible D gene (6 bases). The V end lost 4 bases, the J end lost 2 bases, and 14 bases lay between the germline ends. Germline CDR1 reads MNHEY; CDR2 reads SVGAGI. The CDR3 runs to 15 residues. CDR3 DNA sequence: TGTGCCAGCAGTTTTGTTACGGGGGGCAACACTGAAGCTTTCTTT. Its protein product is CASSFVTGGNTEAFF.

The chain employs TRBV6-1 and TRBJ2-7; 8 bases match TRBD2. Trimming cost V 7 bases and J 2 bases; bases outside gene matches: 13. CDR1 and CDR2 (germline): MNHNS, SASEGT. The CDR3 is 16 amino acids. The CDR3 sequence: CASTPGLSGGPYEQYF. For the CDR3, the DNA is TGTGCCAGCACCCCTGGATTGAGCGGGGGACCCTACGAGCAGTACTTC.

This clonotype has only a few counts. This rearrangement joins TRBV6-1 to TRBJ1-3, with TRBD1 identical over 8 bases. This CDR3 is built from 14 residues. The V gene's germline CDR1 is MNHNS and CDR2 SASEGT. V shed 5 bases and J 4 bases; nucleotides not matched to a gene: 4. CDR3: CASSTTGVGNTIYF. In DNA, the CDR3 is TGTGCCAGCAGTACGACAGGGGTAGGAAACACCATATATTTT.

This clonotype was recorded many times. V usage is TRBV28 and J usage is TRBJ2-7; D ambiguous. CDR3 length equals 13 residues. Trimming pared 2 bases from V and 6 bases from J, leaving 11 bases between. CDR1 and CDR2 from the germline V gene are MDHEN and SYDVKM. The chain's CDR3 is CASSLGVKVEQYF. The CDR3 DNA is TGTGCCAGCAGTTTAGGTGTTAAGGTCGAGCAGTACTTC.

This chain joins TRBV30 and TRBJ2-7, with D perhaps given as TRBD1 or TRBD2 (5 bases each). Deletions cut 3 bases from V and 4 bases from J, with 19 bases between. The germline V gene encodes CDR1 GTSNPN and CDR2 SVGIG (reference sequence). The CDR3 has 15 amino acids. CDR3 sequence: CAWRRGRSTGYEQYF. Here the CDR3 DNA reads TGTGCCTGGAGAAGGGGACGGAGTACCGGGTACGAGCAGTACTTC.

This clonotype showed up just once. A read error may explain this, as a much larger clone is one base away. The chain is built from TRBV28 and TRBJ1-1; D is undetermined. The CDR3 consists of 14 residues. Trimming pared 5 bases from V and 1 base from J, leaving 11 bases between. Germline loops: CDR1 MDHEN, CDR2 SYDVKM. The CDR3 reads CASSTWKGNTEAFF. The CDR3 region has the DNA TGTGCCAGCAGTACCTGGAAGGGGAACACTGAAGCTTTCTTT.

The chain joins TRBV19 to TRBJ1-2; D gene unclear. Germline V CDR1 and CDR2: LNHDA, SQIVND (reference sequence). The CDR3 runs to 14 residues. V lost 9 bases to trimming and J lost 2 bases, with 16 bases between them. In DNA form, the CDR3 reads TGTGCCAGCCAGTACCAGAGCCCCAACTATGGCTACACCTTC. This translates into CASQYQSPNYGYTF.

This clonotype occurred many times. This chain uses TRBV24-1 with TRBJ2-1; TRBD1 agrees at 8 bases. After removal of 3 bases from V and 3 bases from J, the junction contained 12 bases not matched to a gene. This CDR3 has 18 amino acids. Germline V gene sequence: CDR1 KGHDR, CDR2 SFDVKD. The CDR3 coding sequence is TGTGCCACCAGTGATCCCCGGACAGGGTTAGGGCTCTACAATGAGCAGTTCTTC. Translating it yields CATSDPRTGLGLYNEQFF.

This clonotype was detected a few times. This rearrangement joins TRBV12-3 or TRBV12-4 to TRBJ1-1; tentatively, D is TRBD1 (6 bases). Between the trimmed V and J ends, which lost 6 bases and 5 bases, there was a span of 13 bases. The CDR3 sequence is 13 residues long. The CDR3 reads CASRPNRETEAFF. Here the CDR3 DNA reads TGTGCCAGCAGACCCAACAGGGAGACTGAAGCTTTCTTT.

This clonotype was picked up many times. The chain employs TRBV2 and TRBJ2-7; TRBD2 matches at 9 bases. V dropped 4 bases and J dropped 5; count of bases not matched to a gene: 12. This CDR3 comprises 16 residues. Germline V CDR1 and CDR2: SNHLY, FYNNEI. The CDR3 sequence: CASSGVVSGSNHEQYF. In DNA form, the CDR3 reads TGTGCCAGCAGTGGGGTTGTTAGCGGGAGTAACCACGAGCAGTACTTC.

Many counts were recorded for this clonotype. V is TRBV11-2 and J is TRBJ2-6; 7 bases agree with TRBD1. The germline V gene encodes CDR1 SGHAT and CDR2 FQNNGV. The trim removed 4 bases at V and 0 bases at J, leaving 6 bases unmatched. CDR3 length equals 17 residues. CDR3 sequence (DNA): TGTGCCAGCAGCTCCCTGACAGGGCGCTCTGGGGCCAACGTCCTGACTTTC. This translates into CASSSLTGRSGANVLTF.

In its sample, this clonotype was seen many times. This chain connects TRBV28 to TRBJ1-1; no firm D call. Trimming removed 2 bases at V and 5 bases at J, with 18 bases between. The CDR3 is 16 amino acids. The germline gives CDR1 MDHEN, CDR2 SYDVKM. As DNA, the CDR3 is TGTGCCAGCAGTTTAGAACCGGCGCGGACGGGGACTGAAGCTTTCTTT. Residues: CASSLEPARTGTEAFF.

This clonotype was counted many times. The V call is TRBV15, the J call TRBJ2-7; unclear D gene. The CDR3 runs 17 residues. The V end lost 0 bases, the J end lost 7 bases, and 22 bases lay between the germline ends. Germline assignment: CDR1 LNHNV and CDR2 YYDKDF (reference sequence). The CDR3 DNA reads TGTGCCACCAGCAGAGATTTAAGTACCGCTGCGTCCGGGGAGCAGTACTTC. This encodes CATSRDLSTAASGEQYF.

This clonotype was counted ten times or more. This chain links TRBV29-1 with TRBJ1-1, with D possibly being TRBD1 (6 bases). From germline, CDR1 is SQVTM and CDR2 ANQGSEA. This CDR3 is 14 amino acids long. Trimming stripped 7 bases from V and 3 bases from J, with 18 bases between. For the CDR3, the DNA is TGCAGCGGGGGGGACAATCTAGGGGACACTGAAGCTTTCTTT. It specifies CSGGDNLGDTEAFF.

The rearrangement links TRBV6-2 or TRBV6-3 to TRBJ1-1; D is undetermined. CDR3 length: 14 residues. V dropped 2 bases and J dropped 2 bases, with 9 bases sitting between them. Germline CDR1 reads MNHEY; CDR2 reads SVGEGT. The chain's CDR3 is CASSYAPGNTEAFF. In DNA form, the CDR3 reads TGTGCCAGCAGTTACGCGCCGGGAAACACTGAAGCTTTCTTT.

This clonotype was seen only a few times. The genes are TRBV7-2 and TRBJ2-3, with D maybe TRBD2 (7 bases). Between the trimmed V and J ends, which lost 5 bases and 5 bases, there was a span of 20 bases. Germline assignment: CDR1 SGHTA and CDR2 FQGNSA. CDR3 size: 16 residues. The CDR3 loop reads CASSTWEGGLGDTQYF. CDR3 nucleotides: TGTGCCAGCAGCACGTGGGAGGGGGGGCTGGGAGATACGCAGTATTTT.

This clonotype was seen many times. The chain joins TRBV6-1 to TRBJ2-7, with D uncertain. There are 12 residues in the CDR3. The V gene's germline CDR1 is MNHNS and CDR2 SASEGT. Trimming took 4 bases from V and 4 from J, leaving 8 bases between them. Here the CDR3 DNA reads TGTGCCAGCAGTGCGACGGTTTACGAGCAGTACTTC. It codes for CASSATVYEQYF.

As to this clonotype: An end of the junction does not agree with germline; a read error may underlie this. The chain combines TRBV11-1 with TRBJ1-2; no clear D gene. The CDR3 consists of 13 residues. The germline V gene has CDR1 SGHAT and CDR2 FQDESV (reference sequence). The CDR3 DNA is TGTGCCGGCAGCTTGCGAGATAACTATGGCTACACCTTC. This translates into CAGSLRDNYGYTF.

This clonotype was detected ten times or more. The chain couples TRBV28 to TRBJ1-4; D ambiguous. In germline, CDR1 is MDHEN, CDR2 SYDVKM. The length of the CDR3 is 14 residues. V shed 2 bases and J shed 0 bases, with 4 bases lying between them. CDR3 sequence: CASSLLTTNEKLFF. The CDR3 nucleotides read TGTGCCAGCAGTTTACTTACAACTAATGAAAAACTGTTTTTT.

This clonotype was seen ten or more times. The rearrangement links TRBV6-1 to TRBJ1-4; TRBD1 matches at 8 bases. This CDR3 is built from 15 residues. V lost 5 bases to trimming and J lost 8 bases; unmatched junction nucleotides: 10. The germline V gene encodes CDR1 MNHNS and CDR2 SASEGT. CDR3 sequence (DNA): TGTGCCAGCAGTCCCGGACAGGGCGGAAGGGAAAAACTGTTTTTT. This translates into CASSPGQGGREKLFF.

Many counts were recorded for this clonotype. The V and J genes are TRBV7-3 and TRBJ2-6; the D call may be TRBD1 or TRBD2 (6 bases each). CDR3 length: 17 amino acids. V was trimmed by 4 bases and J by 2 bases, leaving 15 bases between them. From germline, CDR1 is SGHTA and CDR2 FQGTGA. The CDR3 DNA is TGTGCCAGCAGCTCCCCCCGAGGGGGGACTGGGGCCAACGTCCTGACTTTC. Its translation is CASSSPRGGTGANVLTF. Full variable domain (outside the CDR3, taken from reference TRBV7-3 and TRBJ2-6): GAGVSQTPSNKVTEKGKYVELRCDPISGHTALYWYRQSLGQGPEFLIYFQGTGAADDSGLPNDRFFAVRPEGSVSTLKIQRTERGDSAVYLCASSSPRGGTGANVLTFGAGSRLTVL.

This clonotype has at least ten counts. The rearrangement uses TRBV27 and TRBJ2-5, with D hard to call. This CDR3 spans 13 amino acids. The V and J ends lost 5 bases and 7 bases respectively, with 14 bases between them. CDR1 is MNHEY and CDR2 is SMNVEV in the germline V gene (reference sequence). The CDR3 spells CASSPTGTGTQYF. CDR3 nucleotides: TGTGCCAGCAGTCCGACTGGAACTGGGACCCAGTACTTC.

This clonotype occurred a few times. The gene calls are TRBV7-9 and TRBJ1-2; D remains ambiguous. CDR1 SEHNR and CDR2 FQNEAQ come from the germline V gene (reference sequence). This CDR3 contains 14 residues. The ends were cut back, 6 bases at V and 3 bases at J, with 14 bases in the middle. The chain's CDR3 is CASRSSATDYGYTF. For the CDR3, the DNA is TGTGCCAGCAGATCTTCTGCGACGGACTATGGCTACACCTTC.

To note about this clonotype: This clone may be a read error of a much larger clone one base away. V is TRBV6-1 and J is TRBJ2-7; 11 nucleotides agree with TRBD2. Germline trimming cut 6 bases from V and 4 bases from J; bases unmatched to any gene: 2. The CDR3 has 13 residues. CDR1 and CDR2 from the germline V gene are MNHNS and SASEGT. The CDR3, as DNA: TGTGCCAGCAGGACTAGCGGGATATACGAGCAGTACTTC. The encoded protein is CASRTSGIYEQYF.

This clonotype occurred many times. The J gene is TRBJ1-1, the V gene TRBV29-1, with 9 bases aligning to TRBD1. The germline CDR1 and CDR2 sequences are SQVTM and ANQGSEA. Losses at the gene ends were 7 bases for V and 3 bases for J; bases not matched to a gene: 3. The CDR3 covers 12 residues. The CDR3 DNA reads as TGCAGCGCGACAGGGGGTGACACTGAAGCTTTCTTT. It encodes CSATGGDTEAFF.

This clonotype has a count of ten or more. J is TRBJ1-2 and V is TRBV29-1; D not resolved. The CDR3 is 13 residues long. Germline V gene sequence: CDR1 SQVTM, CDR2 ANQGSEA. Trimming shortened V by 1 base and J by 4 bases, and 10 bases separated the two germline ends. In DNA form, the CDR3 reads TGCAGCGTTGAAGGTGGAGGTAGCTATGGCTACACCTTC. Protein product: CSVEGGGSYGYTF.

This clonotype was seen more than once but under ten times. The chain links TRBV20-1 to TRBJ2-3, with TRBD2 identical over 10 bases. This CDR3 has 16 residues. The V segment lost 0 bases and the J segment 1 base; nucleotides outside the gene matches: 4. Germline CDR1 reads DFQATT; CDR2 reads SNEGSKA (reference sequence). The CDR3 DNA reads TGCAGTGCTAGAGATCGCCTAGCGGGAGGCACAGATACGCAGTATTTT. The encoded protein is CSARDRLAGGTDTQYF.